This T cell receptor beta chain was identified in a study of T cells in tuberculosis. Study summary: In South Africa, adults with active tuberculosis were compared with IGRA-negative and latently infected IGRA-positive adolescents. Study-level findings and limits: Smaller alpha distances in active tuberculosis partly reflected shorter CDR3-alpha lengths.

A word on this clone: Its matching antigen is unknown.

The J segment lost 2 bases and the V segment lost 8 bases, leaving 9 bases of the junction unmatched. Germline CDR1 and CDR2: SNHLY and FYNNEI. This CDR3 has 15 amino acids. Adolescents were screened for latent TB by skin test and IGRA. Only in-frame clones appear in the TCRdb table, and some are missing; sequencing was by immunoSEQ multiplex PCR. The sample has about 33,000 clones, just under 97% seen once. The clonotype comes from a donor under 30 with latent tuberculosis or without tuberculosis infection. The V call is TRBV2, the J call TRBJ2-5; 9 positions match TRBD1. Sequenced material: PBMCs. The CDR3 coding sequence is TGTGCCAGCCGAGGGACAGGGACCTTTCAAGAGACCCAGTACTTC. Translated, it gives CASRGTGTFQETQYF. Full variable domain (outside the CDR3, taken from reference TRBV2 and TRBJ2-5): EPEVTQTPSHQVTQMGQEVILRCVPISNHLYFYWYRQILGQKVEFLVSFYNNEISEKSEIFDDQFSVERPDGSNFTLKIRSTKLEDSAMYFCASRGTGTFQETQYFGPGTRLLVL.